The 17 T cell receptor beta chains below come from one sample, sequenced in a study of cytomegalovirus exposure and HLA in healthy donors. The PCR contained 60 Vbeta and 13 Jbeta primers. The protocol was immunoSEQ multiplex PCR, while the TCRdb copy is restricted to in-frame clones and leaves out a portion. The sample yields 100,000 to 150,000 clones, 80% seen once. Sequencing was done on a sample of PBMCs. Receptors were obtained from a female donor in good health and CMV-seronegative.

J is TRBJ1-1 and V is TRBV19; TRBD1 aligns across 7 bases. V gave up 5 bases and J gave up 2 bases; unmatched junction bases: 5. Germline-derived CDR1 and CDR2 are LNHDA and SQIVND (reference sequence). This CDR3 spans 14 amino acids. CDR3 sequence reads: CASSRAGGNTEAFF. The CDR3 coding sequence is TGTGCCAGTAGTCGGGCAGGGGGAAACACTGAAGCTTTCTTT.

The chain carries TRBV14 and TRBJ2-7; D is ambiguous. CDR1 and CDR2 (germline): SGHDN, FVKESK. V was clipped by 2 bases and J by 6 bases, with 11 bases between them. This CDR3 is built from 13 residues. CDR3 in amino acids: CASSQLVWSEQYF. The CDR3 region has the DNA TGTGCCAGCAGCCAACTGGTGTGGAGCGAGCAGTACTTC.

This sequence joins TRBV28 and TRBJ1-2; the D is unclear. The germline gives CDR1 MDHEN, CDR2 SYDVKM. Trimming cost V 3 bases and J 0 bases, with 8 bases left between them. CDR3 size: 14 residues. CDR3 amino acids: CASSLSQANYGYTF. CDR3 DNA: TGTGCCAGCAGTTTGAGTCAGGCTAACTATGGCTACACCTTC.

This chain links TRBV27 with TRBJ2-7, with 7 positions matching TRBD2. The CDR3 is 11 residues long. Germline CDR1 MNHEY, CDR2 SMNVEV (reference sequence). J was trimmed by 6 bases and V by 7 bases; bases with no gene match: 3. CDR3: CASMGGAEQYF. Here the CDR3 DNA reads TGTGCCAGCATGGGAGGGGCCGAGCAGTACTTC.

This clone appeared a few times. The chain is built from TRBV2 and TRBJ2-7; 9 nucleotides line up with TRBD2. J lost 2 bases, V lost 7 bases, and 6 bases had no gene match. Germline CDR1 reads SNHLY; CDR2 reads FYNNEI. This CDR3 has 14 residues. The CDR3 DNA sequence: TGTGCCAGCAAGTTTAGCGGGGGAGCCTACGAGCAGTACTTC. Translation: CASKFSGGAYEQYF.

This chain links TRBV5-1 with TRBJ2-1; a weak D match, TRBD2 (7 bases). Germline V gene data show CDR1 as SGHRS and CDR2 as YFSETQ. Deletions cut 3 bases from V and 8 bases from J, with 21 bases between. The CDR3 length is 16 residues. The CDR3 DNA follows: TGCGCCAGCAGCTGGGGGGGCGCGGGAGTGGAAGATGAGCAGTTCTTC. Translation: CASSWGGAGVEDEQFF.

The chain employs TRBV6-5 and TRBJ1-1; D remains unclear. The CDR3 is 16 amino acids. Germline V gene sequence: CDR1 MNHEY, CDR2 SVGAGI. Between the trimmed V and J ends, which lost 4 bases and 0 bases, there was a span of 15 bases. The CDR3 spells CASSSHPREMNTEAFF. The CDR3 DNA is TGTGCCAGCAGTTCTCATCCGCGGGAAATGAACACTGAAGCTTTCTTT.

For this clone: Sequence at one end of the junction differs from germline and may be a read error. The chain is built from TRBV30 and TRBJ2-7, with D perhaps matching TRBD1 (5 bases). The CDR3 is made up of 15 amino acids. Germline values: CDR1 GTSNPN, CDR2 SVGIG (reference sequence). Here the CDR3 reads CARRRKQVSPSEQYF. In nucleotides, the CDR3 is TGTGCCCGGAGACGAAAACAGGTTAGCCCCTCCGAGCAGTACTTC.

This chain uses TRBV11-2 with TRBJ2-1; D gene unclear. V was shortened by 5 bases and J by 1 base, with 12 bases between the two germline ends. This CDR3 has 15 amino acids. Germline CDR1 reads SGHAT; CDR2 reads FQNNGV. The CDR3 DNA is TGTGCCAGCAGCCCCCCCGGAGTATCCTACAATGAGCAGTTCTTC. This translates into CASSPPGVSYNEQFF.

The rearrangement joins TRBV30 to TRBJ2-5; 13 bases map to TRBD2. CDR1 and CDR2 (germline): GTSNPN, SVGIG (reference sequence). The CDR3 is made up of 16 amino acids. The trim removed 4 bases at V and 1 base at J, leaving 6 bases unmatched. In nucleotides, the CDR3 is TGTGCCTGGACCCCCGGGACTAGCGGGGTCCAAGAGACCCAGTACTTC. This sequence encodes CAWTPGTSGVQETQYF.

V usage is TRBV13 and J usage is TRBJ2-2, with TRBD2 identical over 13 bases. The CDR3 spans 17 residues. V gave up 5 bases and J gave up 1 base; unmatched junction bases: 4. Germline V gene sequence: CDR1 PRHDT, CDR2 FYEKMQ (reference sequence). CDR3 coding DNA: TGTGCCAGCAGCCCTACTAGCGGGGGGGGGAACACCGGGGAGCTGTTTTTT. Encoded protein: CASSPTSGGGNTGELFF.

This clone occurred once. The V and J genes are TRBV5-4 and TRBJ2-5; 8 bases are shared with TRBD2. Germline V CDR1 and CDR2: SGHNT, YYREEE (reference sequence). CDR3 length: 14 residues. V was clipped by 2 bases and J by 7 bases; unmatched bases: 7. CDR3 DNA: TGTGCCAGCAGCTTTCCTGGACGGGAGGGGACCCAGTACTTC. It specifies CASSFPGREGTQYF.

In its sample, this clone was seen a few times. This chain links TRBV27 with TRBJ2-1, with D possibly TRBD2 on 5 matching bases. The V gene lost 5 bases and the J gene lost 0 bases, with 11 bases spanning the gap. The V gene's germline CDR1 is MNHEY and CDR2 SMNVEV (reference sequence). This CDR3 has 15 residues. CDR3 nucleotides: TGTGCCAGCAGTCCGCCGGGATTCTCCTACAATGAGCAGTTCTTC. This sequence encodes CASSPPGFSYNEQFF.

The chain carries TRBV30 and TRBJ1-2; TRBD1 aligns across 10 bases. This CDR3 spans 15 amino acids. J gave up 4 bases and V 1 base, and 6 bases lay outside the gene matches. CDR1 is GTSNPN, CDR2 SVGIG, per germline (reference sequence). The DNA of the CDR3 is TGTGCCTGGAGTGGACAGGGGGCCCGTCTCTATGGCTACACCTTC. This sequence encodes CAWSGQGARLYGYTF.

The table lists this clone with a count of one. The chain uses TRBV11-2 and TRBJ2-5; D possibly corresponds to TRBD2 (5 bases). With 8 bases removed from V and 0 bases from J, the gap between germline ends came to 10 bases. Germline assignment: CDR1 SGHAT and CDR2 FQNNGV. The CDR3 is made up of 13 amino acids. The CDR3 reads CASAGGYQETQYF. The CDR3 DNA reads TGTGCCAGCGCGGGCGGATACCAAGAGACCCAGTACTTC.

The rearrangement joins TRBV5-8 to TRBJ1-1; D remains ambiguous. This CDR3 has 15 residues. The germline V gene encodes CDR1 SGHTS and CDR2 YDEGEE. V lost 4 bases and J lost 5, with 18 bases in between. The DNA of the CDR3 is TGTGCCAGCAGCGCCAGGAGGGTGTCTGTAACTGAAGCTTTCTTT. It translates to CASSARRVSVTEAFF. Looking up the rest from reference TRBV5-8 and TRBJ1-1 gives the full variable domain: EAGVTQSPTHLIKTRGQQATLRCSPISGHTSVYWYQQALGLGLQFLLWYDEGEERNRGNFPPRFSGRQFPNYSSELNVNALELEDSALYLCASSARRVSVTEAFFGQGTRLTVV.

The V and J genes are TRBV7-9 and TRBJ2-2, with 9 bases fitting TRBD2. The CDR3 spans 14 residues. V dropped 5 bases and J dropped 6; count of bases not matched to a gene: 4. Per the germline V gene, CDR1 is SEHNR and CDR2 is FQNEAQ (reference sequence). CDR3 DNA sequence: TGTGCCAGCAGCGGGCGGGAGGGGTCCGGGGAGCTGTTTTTT. This encodes CASSGREGSGELFF.